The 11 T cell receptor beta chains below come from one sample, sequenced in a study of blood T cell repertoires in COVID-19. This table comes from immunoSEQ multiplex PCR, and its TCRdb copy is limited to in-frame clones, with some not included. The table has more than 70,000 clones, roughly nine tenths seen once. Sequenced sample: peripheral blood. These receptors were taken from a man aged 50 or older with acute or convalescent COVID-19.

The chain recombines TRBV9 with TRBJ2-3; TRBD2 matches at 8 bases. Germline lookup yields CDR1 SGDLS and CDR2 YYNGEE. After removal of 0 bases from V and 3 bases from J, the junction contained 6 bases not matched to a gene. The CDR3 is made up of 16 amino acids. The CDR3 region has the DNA TGTGCCAGCAGCGTAGGCCCGGGGGGGCTGACAGATACGCAGTATTTT. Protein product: CASSVGPGGLTDTQYF.

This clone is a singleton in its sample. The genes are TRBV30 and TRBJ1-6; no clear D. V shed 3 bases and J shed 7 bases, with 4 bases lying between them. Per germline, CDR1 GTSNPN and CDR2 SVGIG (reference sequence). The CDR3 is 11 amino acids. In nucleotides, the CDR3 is TGTGCCTGGAGGGGCAATTCACCCCTCCACTTT. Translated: CAWRGNSPLHF.

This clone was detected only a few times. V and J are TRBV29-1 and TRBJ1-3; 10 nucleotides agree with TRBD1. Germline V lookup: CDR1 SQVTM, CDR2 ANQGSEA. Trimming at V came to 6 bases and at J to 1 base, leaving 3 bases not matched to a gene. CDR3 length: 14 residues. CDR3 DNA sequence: TGCAGCGTCCGGGGACAGGGGTCTGGAAACACCATATATTTT. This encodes CSVRGQGSGNTIYF.

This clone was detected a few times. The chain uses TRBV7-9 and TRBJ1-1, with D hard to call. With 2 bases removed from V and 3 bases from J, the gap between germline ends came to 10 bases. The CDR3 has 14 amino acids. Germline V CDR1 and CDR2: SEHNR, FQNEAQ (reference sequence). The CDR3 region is CASSLRDADTEAFF. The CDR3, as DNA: TGTGCCAGCAGCTTACGGGATGCGGACACTGAAGCTTTCTTT.

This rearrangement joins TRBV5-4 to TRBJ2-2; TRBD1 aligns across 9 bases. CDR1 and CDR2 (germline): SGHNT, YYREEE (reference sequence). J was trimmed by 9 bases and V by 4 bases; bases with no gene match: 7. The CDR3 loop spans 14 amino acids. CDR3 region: CASSTGTGSRELFF. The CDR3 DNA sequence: TGTGCCAGCAGCACCGGGACAGGGTCAAGGGAGCTGTTTTTT.

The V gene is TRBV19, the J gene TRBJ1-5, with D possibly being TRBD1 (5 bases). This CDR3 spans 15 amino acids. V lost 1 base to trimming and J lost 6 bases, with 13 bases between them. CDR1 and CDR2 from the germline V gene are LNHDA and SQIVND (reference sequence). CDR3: CASSIARAMVQPQHF. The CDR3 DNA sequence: TGTGCCAGTAGTATAGCCAGGGCCATGGTTCAGCCCCAGCATTTT. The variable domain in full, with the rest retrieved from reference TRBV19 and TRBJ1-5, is DGGITQSPKYLFRKEGQNVTLSCEQNLNHDAMYWYRQDPGQGLRLIYYSQIVNDFQKGDIAEGYSVSREKKESFPLTVTSAQKNPTAFYLCASSIARAMVQPQHFGDGTRLSIL.

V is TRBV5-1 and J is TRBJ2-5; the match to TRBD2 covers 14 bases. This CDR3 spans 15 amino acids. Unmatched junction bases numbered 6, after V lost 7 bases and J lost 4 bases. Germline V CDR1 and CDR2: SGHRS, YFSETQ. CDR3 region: CASRLAGGPGETQYF. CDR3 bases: TGCGCCAGCCGACTAGCGGGGGGGCCTGGAGAGACCCAGTACTTC. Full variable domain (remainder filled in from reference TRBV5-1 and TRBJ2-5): KAGVTQTPRYLIKTRGQQVTLSCSPISGHRSVSWYQQTPGQGLQFLFEYFSETQRNKGNFPGRFSGRQFSNSRSEMNVSTLELGDSALYLCASRLAGGPGETQYFGPGTRLLVL.

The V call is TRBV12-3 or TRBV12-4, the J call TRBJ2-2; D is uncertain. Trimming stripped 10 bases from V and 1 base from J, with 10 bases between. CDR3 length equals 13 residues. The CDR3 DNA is TGTGCCAACCAACGAGGGAACACCGGGGAGCTGTTTTTT. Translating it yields CANQRGNTGELFF.

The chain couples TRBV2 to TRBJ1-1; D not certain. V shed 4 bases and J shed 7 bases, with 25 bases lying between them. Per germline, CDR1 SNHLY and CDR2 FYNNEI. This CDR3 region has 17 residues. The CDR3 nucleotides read TGTGCCAGCAGTGGAATACAACCCGGGATCCCGTCTATTGAAGCTTTCTTT. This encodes CASSGIQPGIPSIEAFF.

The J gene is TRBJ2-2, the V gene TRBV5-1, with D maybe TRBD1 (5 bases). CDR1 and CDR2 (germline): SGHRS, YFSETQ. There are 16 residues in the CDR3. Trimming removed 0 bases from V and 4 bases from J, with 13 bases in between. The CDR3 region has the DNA TGCGCCAGCAGCTTGGCAGGGTCTACCGGCACCGGGGAGCTGTTTTTT. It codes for CASSLAGSTGTGELFF.

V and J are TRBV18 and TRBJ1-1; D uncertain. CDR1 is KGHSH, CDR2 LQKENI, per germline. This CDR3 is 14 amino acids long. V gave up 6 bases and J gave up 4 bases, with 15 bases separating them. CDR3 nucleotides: TGTGCCAGCTCCCCGATCTCGAGGGTCACTGAAGCTTTCTTT. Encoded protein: CASSPISRVTEAFF.